Below are 21 T cell receptor beta chains sequenced from a single sample in a study of cytomegalovirus exposure and HLA in healthy donors. The assay was immunoSEQ multiplex PCR, and TCRdb's table has in-frame clones only and misses some. The sample lists over 200,000 clones; 88% were seen once. Sequenced input: PBMCs. These receptors originate from a young woman in good health and CMV-seronegative.

The chain combines TRBV6-5 with TRBJ2-7; 12 bases line up with TRBD2. Germline assignment: CDR1 MNHEY and CDR2 SVGAGI. CDR3 size: 14 residues. The ends lost 6 bases at V and 5 bases at J; junction bases unmatched: 5. The CDR3 nucleotides are TGTGCCAGCAGACTGACTAGCGGGAGACACGAGCAGTACTTC. Translating it yields CASRLTSGRHEQYF.

The rearrangement uses TRBV2 and TRBJ1-1; a possible D gene is TRBD1 (6 bases). The CDR3 sequence is 14 residues long. Germline V gene data show CDR1 as SNHLY and CDR2 as FYNNEI. Trimming pared 4 bases from V and 6 bases from J, leaving 15 bases between. For the CDR3, the DNA is TGTGCCAGCAGTGGCCCAGGGGCGAGGGCTGAAGCTTTCTTT. Its protein product is CASSGPGARAEAFF.

The chain is built from TRBV11-2 and TRBJ2-7, with 7 bases fitting TRBD1. The V segment lost 3 bases and the J segment 6 bases; nucleotides outside the gene matches: 2. This CDR3 comprises 12 residues. Germline CDR1 reads SGHAT; CDR2 reads FQNNGV. In nucleotides, the CDR3 is TGTGCCAGCAGCTTCGGACAGGCCGAGCAGTACTTC. It specifies CASSFGQAEQYF.

As DNA, the CDR3 is TGTGCCAGCAGTCGTCCCGGGACAGGGCACTATGGCTACACCTTC. This gives the protein CASSRPGTGHYGYTF. The V and J genes are TRBV7-9 and TRBJ1-2; 9 positions match TRBD1. The length of the CDR3 is 15 residues. Germline V gene lookup returns CDR1 SEHNR and CDR2 FQNEAQ (reference sequence). Unmatched junction bases numbered 8, after V lost 6 bases and J lost 3 bases.

This clone was observed a few times. The rearrangement uses TRBV30 and TRBJ1-2; possibly TRBD1 for D (6 bases). CDR3 size: 14 residues. Germline-derived CDR1 and CDR2 are GTSNPN and SVGIG (reference sequence). Trimming removed 3 bases at V and 4 bases at J, with 15 bases between. CDR3 loop: CAWRSTGVVYGYTF. Written as DNA, the CDR3 is TGTGCCTGGAGATCGACAGGAGTAGTCTATGGCTACACCTTC.

The gene calls are TRBV5-4 and TRBJ2-2, with D perhaps matching TRBD2 (6 bases). Trimming removed 4 bases at V and 6 bases at J, with 19 bases between. CDR1 is SGHNT, CDR2 YYREEE, per germline (reference sequence). The CDR3 contains 16 residues. CDR3 residues: CASSPPQGGGAGELFF. CDR3 sequence (DNA): TGTGCCAGCAGCCCACCCCAGGGAGGAGGGGCCGGGGAGCTGTTTTTT.

V gene TRBV28 combines with J gene TRBJ1-1; TRBD1 might be the D (5 bases). Germline CDR1 MDHEN, CDR2 SYDVKM. The CDR3 sequence is 15 residues long. V gave up 7 bases and J gave up 6 bases, with 21 bases separating them. CDR3 nucleotide sequence: TGTGCCAGCACCTATGCAGGGAGGTTTGGCGCTGAAGCTTTCTTT. This encodes CASTYAGRFGAEAFF.

The chain is built from TRBV4-1 and TRBJ2-5; D ambiguous. The CDR3 runs 15 residues. Trimming stripped 0 bases from V and 2 bases from J, with 10 bases between. The germline V gene encodes CDR1 MGHRA and CDR2 YSYEKL. The CDR3 nucleotides read TGCGCCAGCAGCCAAGATTTATGGAGACAAGAGACCCAGTACTTC. As protein: CASSQDLWRQETQYF.

V gene TRBV6-5 combines with J gene TRBJ1-4; D is unresolved. The CDR3 is made up of 16 amino acids. In germline, CDR1 is MNHEY, CDR2 SVGAGI. V lost 2 bases, J lost 0 bases, and 10 bases lay in between. As DNA, the CDR3 is TGTGCCAGCAGTTACCGGGCAGCGGCAACTAATGAAAAACTGTTTTTT. Protein: CASSYRAAATNEKLFF.

The chain links TRBV2 to TRBJ2-7; D remains ambiguous. CDR1 and CDR2 from the germline V gene are SNHLY and FYNNEI. V was pared by 7 bases and J by 7 bases, with 17 bases between. The CDR3 is made up of 13 amino acids. As DNA, the CDR3 is TGTGCCAGCATCTTAACTCCAGACTCTGAGCAGTACTTC. Translation: CASILTPDSEQYF. The complete variable domain, with remaining parts taken from reference TRBV2 and TRBJ2-7, reads EPEVTQTPSHQVTQMGQEVILRCVPISNHLYFYWYRQILGQKVEFLVSFYNNEISEKSEIFDDQFSVERPDGSNFTLKIRSTKLEDSAMYFCASILTPDSEQYFGPGTRLTVT.

The CDR3 region has the DNA TGTGCCACCAGCGGGGGACAGAGAAACACTGAAGCTTTCTTT. It is translated as CATSGGQRNTEAFF. This chain joins TRBV15 and TRBJ1-1; TRBD1 aligns across 7 bases. Germline CDR1 and CDR2: LNHNV and YYDKDF (reference sequence). This CDR3 spans 14 amino acids. After removal of 5 bases from V and 2 bases from J, the junction contained 5 bases not matched to a gene.

This chain uses TRBV18 with TRBJ1-3, with D possibly matching TRBD1 (6 bases). The CDR3 consists of 15 residues. Trimming removed 3 bases from V and 1 base from J, with 10 bases in between. Germline V gives CDR1 KGHSH, CDR2 LQKENI. This chain's CDR3 is CASSPQQGSGNTIYF. CDR3 coding DNA: TGTGCCAGCTCACCGCAACAGGGATCTGGAAACACCATATATTTT.

The chain joins TRBV7-2 to TRBJ2-5, with 7 bases that match TRBD2. This CDR3 has 17 amino acids. Germline V gene data show CDR1 as SGHTA and CDR2 as FQGNSA. The V and J ends lost 2 bases and 4 bases, in that order; junction bases with no gene match: 13. The CDR3 sequence is CASSLLSGLRGGETQYF. In DNA form, the CDR3 reads TGTGCCAGCAGCTTACTTAGCGGGCTTCGTGGAGGAGAGACCCAGTACTTC.

The chain couples TRBV18 to TRBJ2-5, with D perhaps TRBD2 (6 bases). The CDR3 extends over 15 amino acids. From germline, CDR1 is KGHSH and CDR2 LQKENI. V was pared by 4 bases and J by 0 bases, with 12 bases between. CDR3 DNA sequence: TGTGCCAGCTCACTTATAGCGGACTACCAAGAGACCCAGTACTTC. Encoded protein: CASSLIADYQETQYF.

The chain uses TRBV27 and TRBJ2-1, with D uncertain. This CDR3 comprises 15 residues. CDR1 and CDR2 (germline): MNHEY, SMNVEV (reference sequence). V shed 2 bases and J shed 0 bases, with 8 bases lying between them. The CDR3 protein is CASSLAESSYNEQFF. The CDR3 nucleotides read TGTGCCAGCAGTTTAGCGGAGAGCTCCTACAATGAGCAGTTCTTC.

V and J are TRBV7-6 and TRBJ2-5; 11 bases are shared with TRBD2. Trimming cost V 1 base and J 4 bases; bases outside gene matches: 2. This CDR3 is 15 amino acids long. The germline V gene encodes CDR1 SGHVS and CDR2 FNYEAQ. The CDR3 bases are TGTGCCAGCAGCTTAGTAGCGGGAGGGGTAGAGACCCAGTACTTC. Translating it yields CASSLVAGGVETQYF.

The chain uses TRBV10-2 and TRBJ2-7, with D possibly being TRBD2 (7 bases). Trimming stripped 7 bases from V and 4 bases from J, with 14 bases between. The CDR3 runs 13 residues. The germline CDR1 and CDR2 sequences are WSHSY and SAAADI. The CDR3 nucleotides read TGCGCCAGCAAGGTGGGGGGGGCTTACGAGCAGTACTTC. It translates to CASKVGGAYEQYF.

The V and J genes are TRBV5-1 and TRBJ1-4; no reliable D call. CDR3 length: 17 amino acids. V was pared by 4 bases and J by 8 bases, with 24 bases between. Per germline, CDR1 SGHRS and CDR2 YFSETQ. The CDR3: CASSPQDGMRGGEKLFF. The CDR3 nucleotides are TGCGCCAGCAGCCCGCAAGACGGGATGCGGGGAGGGGAAAAACTGTTTTTT. The full variable domain, completed using reference TRBV5-1 and TRBJ1-4, is KAGVTQTPRYLIKTRGQQVTLSCSPISGHRSVSWYQQTPGQGLQFLFEYFSETQRNKGNFPGRFSGRQFSNSRSEMNVSTLELGDSALYLCASSPQDGMRGGEKLFFGSGTQLSVL.

With respect to this clone: At one boundary the junction diverges from the germline segment, which might be a read error. Within the sample, other DNA sequences also encode this same CDR3. For the CDR3, the DNA is TGCGCCAGCAGCCCCACTAGCGGGGGGTCCTACGAGCAGTATTTC. This sequence encodes CASSPTSGGSYEQYF. The V call is TRBV5-1, the J call TRBJ2-7; TRBD2 aligns across 12 bases. The germline gives CDR1 SGHRS, CDR2 YFSETQ. This CDR3 has 15 amino acids.

The J gene is TRBJ2-1, the V gene TRBV9; TRBD2 agrees at 11 bases. With 8 bases clipped from V and 4 bases from J, the junction kept 5 bases outside the gene matches. This CDR3 has 14 residues. The germline V gene encodes CDR1 SGDLS and CDR2 YYNGEE. The CDR3, as DNA: TGTGCCAGTTCTAGCGGGAGGAGTTACAATGAGCAGTTCTTC. This codes for CASSSGRSYNEQFF.

The V call is TRBV5-1, the J call TRBJ2-7; TRBD2 agrees at 8 bases. This CDR3 spans 15 amino acids. J was trimmed by 6 bases and V by 4 bases; bases with no gene match: 12. Germline assignment: CDR1 SGHRS and CDR2 YFSETQ. DNA for the CDR3: TGCGCCAGCAGCCCGGGACTAGGAGGACCCAGCGAGCAGTACTTC. This gives the protein CASSPGLGGPSEQYF.